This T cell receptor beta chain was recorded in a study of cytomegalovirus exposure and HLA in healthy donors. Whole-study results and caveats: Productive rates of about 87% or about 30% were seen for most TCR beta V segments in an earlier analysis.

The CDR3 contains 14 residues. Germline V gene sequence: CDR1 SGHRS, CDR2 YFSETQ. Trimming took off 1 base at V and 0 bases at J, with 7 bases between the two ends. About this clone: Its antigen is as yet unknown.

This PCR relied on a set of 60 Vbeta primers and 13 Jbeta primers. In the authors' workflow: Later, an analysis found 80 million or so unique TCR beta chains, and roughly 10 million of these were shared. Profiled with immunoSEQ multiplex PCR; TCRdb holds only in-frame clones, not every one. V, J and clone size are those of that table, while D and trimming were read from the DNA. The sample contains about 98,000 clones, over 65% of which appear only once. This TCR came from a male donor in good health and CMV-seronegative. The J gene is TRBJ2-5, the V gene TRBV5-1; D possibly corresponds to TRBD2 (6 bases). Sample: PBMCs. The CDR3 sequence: CASSLRGNQETQYF. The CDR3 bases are TGCGCCAGCAGCTTGCGGGGGAACCAAGAGACCCAGTACTTC.